Listed below are T cell receptor beta chains from one sample, sequenced in a study of beta chain features in type 1 diabetes. The data were produced by immunoSEQ multiplex PCR, yet TCRdb's version contains in-frame clones alone and is incomplete. The sample holds around 600,000 clones, around 12% seen once. The sequencing input was naive CD4+ T cells from blood. The receptors were gathered from a man aged 25 to 40 with type 1 diabetes. CDR3s include the opening cysteine and the closing phenylalanine or tryptophan. A D gene is named only where the DNA matches it firmly. Clone size is stated in some rows and not others, as once, few, many or a class when expanded.

cdr3_aa,cdr3_nt,d_call,j_call,v_call,clone_size,cdr3_length
CSVAGTDYGYTF,TGCAGCGTTGCCGGGACAGACTATGGCTACACCTTC,TRBD1,TRBJ1-2,TRBV29-1,NA,12
CASSQEGRNTIYF,TGCGCCAGCAGCCAAGAGGGCCGAAACACCATATATTTT,NA,TRBJ1-3,TRBV4-3,few,13
CASSSDWYNEQFF,TGTGCCAGCAGTTCGGACTGGTACAATGAGCAGTTCTTC,NA,TRBJ2-1,TRBV27,few,13
CASSLQAVDNSPLHF,TGCGCCAGCAGCTTACAAGCGGTGGATAATTCACCCCTCCACTTT,NA,TRBJ1-6,TRBV5-1,few,15
CAWTGGYTQYF,TGTGCCTGGACCGGGGGCTATACGCAGTATTTT,NA,TRBJ2-3,TRBV30,NA,11
CASSSSGGPEETQYF,TGTGCCAGCAGCTCTAGCGGGGGTCCCGAAGAGACCCAGTACTTC,TRBD2,TRBJ2-5,TRBV7-9,few,15
CASSLLASGVNNNEQFF,TGCGCCAGCAGCTTGTTGGCTAGCGGGGTAAACAACAATGAGCAGTTCTTC,TRBD2,TRBJ2-1,TRBV5-1,few,17
CASSLEDSQETQYF,TGTGCCAGCAGCCTCGAAGACAGCCAAGAGACCCAGTACTTC,NA,TRBJ2-5,TRBV11-2,few,14
CASSSPLGDPYNEQFF,TGTGCCAGCAGCTCTCCCCTGGGGGATCCCTACAATGAGCAGTTCTTC,NA,TRBJ2-1,TRBV28,few,16
CATSRSQTNEKLFF,TGTGCCACCAGCAGAAGTCAGACTAATGAAAAACTGTTTTTT,NA,TRBJ1-4,TRBV15,few,14
CAISDRVESPLHF,TGTGCCATCAGTGACAGGGTCGAATCACCCCTCCACTTT,NA,TRBJ1-6,TRBV10-3,NA,13
CASSDYRAANEKLFF,TGCGCCAGCAGCGATTACCGGGCTGCTAATGAAAAACTGTTTTTT,NA,TRBJ1-4,TRBV5-1,NA,15
CSVGGAGTPNEKLFF,TGCAGCGTTGGGGGGGCCGGGACACCTAATGAAAAACTGTTTTTT,NA,TRBJ1-4,TRBV29-1,NA,15
CASSWGEPGAHNEQFF,TGTGCCAGCAGCTGGGGGGAACCAGGGGCCCACAATGAGCAGTTCTTC,NA,TRBJ2-1,TRBV5-4,few,16
CASSRGLVNTEAFF,TGTGCCAGCAGCCGGGGGTTGGTGAACACTGAAGCTTTCTTT,NA,TRBJ1-1,TRBV13,NA,14
CASRSFSGTDTQYF,TGTGCCAGCAGATCTTTTTCGGGCACAGATACGCAGTATTTT,NA,TRBJ2-3,TRBV27,few,14
CASSLEGAGHTQYF,TGTGCCAGCAGCTTAGAGGGGGCAGGTCATACGCAGTATTTT,TRBD1,TRBJ2-3,TRBV7-9,few,14
CASRPPKGNSPLHF,TGTGCCAGCAGACCCCCTAAGGGGAATTCACCCCTCCACTTT,NA,TRBJ1-6,TRBV6-5,few,14
CASSLARGYNSPLHF,TGTGCCAGCAGCCTAGCAAGGGGCTATAATTCACCCCTCCACTTT,NA,TRBJ1-6,TRBV14,NA,15
CASSPQGSTYEQYF,TGTGCCAGCAGCCCTCAAGGGTCGACCTACGAGCAGTACTTC,NA,TRBJ2-7,TRBV6-6,few,14
CASSYDYLGEQYF,TGTGCCAGCAGTTACGACTACCTCGGCGAGCAGTACTTC,NA,TRBJ2-7,TRBV6-6,NA,13
CASSQASGAYNEQFF,TGCGCCAGCAGCCAGGCATCGGGCGCTTACAATGAGCAGTTCTTC,NA,TRBJ2-1,TRBV5-1,few,15
CASSDQYGYTF,TGCGCCAGCAGTGACCAATATGGCTACACCTTC,NA,TRBJ1-2,TRBV5-1,few,11
CASSIRDRRGDEQFF,TGCGCCAGCAGCATCCGGGACAGGCGGGGCGATGAGCAGTTCTTC,TRBD1,TRBJ2-1,TRBV5-1,few,15
CASSRGTGNGSPLHF,TGTGCCAGCAGCCGAGGGACAGGGAATGGTTCACCCCTCCACTTT,TRBD1,TRBJ1-6,TRBV6-5,few,15
CASSELGGDPNTGELFF,TGTGCCAGCAGTGAATTAGGGGGGGACCCGAACACCGGGGAGCTGTTTTTT,NA,TRBJ2-2,TRBV25-1,few,17
CASSGEREFYGYTF,TGTGCCAGCAGCGGGGAACGGGAGTTCTATGGCTACACCTTC,NA,TRBJ1-2,TRBV6-5,few,14
CASSFGLAGGLFQETQYF,TGTGCCAGCAGCTTCGGACTAGCGGGGGGCCTCTTCCAAGAGACCCAGTACTTC,TRBD2,TRBJ2-5,TRBV7-3,NA,18
CASSQRTGGKTEAFF,TGTGCCAGCAGTCAGAGGACAGGGGGGAAGACTGAAGCTTTCTTT,TRBD1,TRBJ1-1,TRBV6-1,few,15
CAISESAASETQYF,TGTGCCATCAGTGAGTCTGCGGCGTCGGAGACCCAGTACTTC,NA,TRBJ2-5,TRBV10-3,few,14
CASSPGGAGSPLHF,TGTGCCAGCAGTCCAGGGGGCGCGGGGTCACCCCTCCACTTT,TRBD1,TRBJ1-6,TRBV6-5,NA,14
CASSRKTGRSRTDTQYF,TGTGCCAGCAGCCGGAAGACGGGCCGATCCCGCACAGATACGCAGTATTTT,NA,TRBJ2-3,TRBV14,few,17
CALSYLTTYNEQFF,TGTGCCTTATCTTACCTCACAACCTACAATGAGCAGTTCTTC,NA,TRBJ2-1,TRBV30,few,14
CASSVLGTDTQYF,TGTGCCAGCAGTGTGTTAGGCACAGATACGCAGTATTTT,NA,TRBJ2-3,TRBV2,once,13
CASSHGRSSYNSPLHF,TGTGCCAGCAGCCACGGACGTAGCTCCTATAATTCACCCCTCCACTTT,NA,TRBJ1-6,TRBV7-8,NA,16
CASSLVGAQGSYEQYF,TGTGCCAGCAGCCTCGTTGGGGCTCAGGGCTCCTACGAGCAGTACTTC,NA,TRBJ2-7,TRBV7-3,few,16
CAWSEAYSNQPQHF,TGTGCCTGGAGTGAGGCATATAGCAATCAGCCCCAGCATTTT,NA,TRBJ1-5,TRBV30,NA,14
CASSQESGTQDEQFF,TGTGCCAGCAGCCAAGAAAGCGGGACCCAGGATGAGCAGTTCTTC,TRBD2,TRBJ2-1,TRBV4-2,few,15
CAWSADGNQPQHF,TGTGCCTGGAGTGCGGACGGCAATCAGCCCCAGCATTTT,NA,TRBJ1-5,TRBV30,NA,13
CASSLARGGNPPLHF,TGTGCCAGCAGCTTGGCTAGGGGGGGCAATCCACCCCTCCACTTT,NA,TRBJ1-6,TRBV5-4,NA,15
CASSFLSGSYNEQFF,TGTGCCAGCAGCTTTCTCTCGGGTTCCTACAATGAGCAGTTCTTC,NA,TRBJ2-1,TRBV5-4,NA,15